This record concerns one TCR beta chain sequence. Here immunoSEQ multiplex PCR was the method, and the copy in TCRdb shows in-frame clones only, minus some. The sample has about 20,000 clones; 88% are singletons. Germline V CDR1 and CDR2: SGHVS, FQNEAQ. Trimming at V came to 3 bases and at J to 4 bases, leaving 4 bases not matched to a gene. The CDR3 length is 15 residues. The source of the sample is a study of blood T cell repertoires in COVID-19. Residents of 24 US areas, aged about 18 to 95 years, made up the participants. Material for sequencing was PBMCs or T cells enriched from blood (not recorded which). The receptor was isolated from a woman aged 30 to 39 who had recovered from COVID-19. The chain recombines TRBV7-8 with TRBJ1-3, with 9 bases that match TRBD1. The CDR3, as DNA: TGTGCCAGCAGCTTGGACAGGGGCATGGGAAACACCATATATTTT. Protein product: CASSLDRGMGNTIYF.